Below are 9 T cell receptor beta chains sequenced from a single sample in a study of blood T cell repertoires in COVID-19. Repertoires were generated with immunoSEQ multiplex PCR, while TCRdb's copy carries only in-frame clones and drops some. The table lists around 130,000 clones, about four fifths of them singletons. The sequenced material came from peripheral blood. The receptors derive from an older man with acute or convalescent COVID-19.

V is TRBV9 and J is TRBJ1-4; TRBD1 is a possible D gene (5 bases). This CDR3 has 16 amino acids. Germline CDR1 and CDR2: SGDLS and YYNGEE. The V end was cut by 0 bases, the J end by 7 bases, with 16 bases between. The CDR3 loop reads CASSVGGQGLSEKLFF. CDR3 DNA: TGTGCCAGCAGCGTAGGAGGCCAGGGTTTGAGTGAAAAACTGTTTTTT.

This clone was recorded only once. This sequence joins TRBV7-8 and TRBJ2-1, with TRBD2 matching over 7 bases. Germline V gene sequence: CDR1 SGHVS, CDR2 FQNEAQ. Unmatched junction bases numbered 8, after V lost 4 bases and J lost 5 bases. The CDR3 extends over 15 amino acids. The CDR3 region is CASSSSPGTNNEQFF. CDR3 sequence (DNA): TGTGCCAGCAGCTCCTCCCCAGGGACTAACAATGAGCAGTTCTTC.

This clone has more than one count but fewer than ten. The V gene is TRBV5-1, the J gene TRBJ1-1; D perhaps matches TRBD1 (5 bases). Germline loops: CDR1 SGHRS, CDR2 YFSETQ. The CDR3 runs 14 residues. Trimming left V 0 bases short and J 6 bases short, with 12 bases between. CDR3 sequence: CASSLEGRGAEAFF. The CDR3 bases are TGCGCCAGCAGCTTGGAGGGGAGGGGAGCTGAAGCTTTCTTT.

The rearrangement uses TRBV28 and TRBJ2-1, with D possibly matching TRBD1 (6 bases). This CDR3 comprises 14 residues. The V gene lost 8 bases and the J gene lost 4 bases, with 15 bases spanning the gap. Germline CDR1 reads MDHEN; CDR2 reads SYDVKM. The DNA of the CDR3 is TGTGCCAGCGGTGGGGGACATCCTTACAATGAGCAGTTCTTC. Encoded protein: CASGGGHPYNEQFF. The full variable domain, completed using reference TRBV28 and TRBJ2-1, is DVKVTQSSRYLVKRTGEKVFLECVQDMDHENMFWYRQDPGLGLRLIYFSYDVKMKEKGDIPEGYSVSREKKERFSLILESASTNQTSMYLCASGGGHPYNEQFFGPGTRLTVL.

The count of this clone is one. The rearrangement joins TRBV7-8 to TRBJ2-1, with TRBD1 as a possible D gene (5 bases). Germline CDR1 reads SGHVS; CDR2 reads FQNEAQ. The CDR3 loop spans 17 amino acids. V lost 1 base and J 1 base, leaving 14 bases between the germline ends. Here the CDR3 reads CASSLGRALGSYNEQFF. DNA of the CDR3: TGTGCCAGCAGCTTAGGCAGGGCCTTAGGGTCCTACAATGAGCAGTTCTTC.

The chain joins TRBV5-6 to TRBJ2-1; TRBD2 might be the D (6 bases). Per germline, CDR1 SGHDT and CDR2 YYEEEE. V dropped 0 bases and J dropped 9 bases, with 13 bases sitting between them. The CDR3 is 14 amino acids. The CDR3 protein is CASSLDAGFGEQFF. The CDR3 coding sequence is TGTGCCAGCAGCTTGGATGCGGGGTTCGGTGAGCAGTTCTTC.

The J gene is TRBJ2-2, the V gene TRBV3-1 (or the pseudogene TRBV3-2), with D perhaps matching TRBD2 (6 bases). This CDR3 is built from 15 residues. Per germline, CDR1 LGHDT and CDR2 YNNKEL (reference sequence). V gave up 4 bases and J gave up 5 bases, with 14 bases separating them. The CDR3 sequence is CASSPTSFLTGELFF. The CDR3 DNA reads TGTGCCAGCAGCCCCACTAGCTTCTTAACCGGGGAGCTGTTTTTT.

The V and J genes are TRBV18 and TRBJ2-5; TRBD1 might be the D (8 bases). The germline V gene encodes CDR1 KGHSH and CDR2 LQKENI. The V end lost 6 bases, the J end lost 5 bases, and 25 bases lay between the germline ends. The CDR3 has 17 amino acids. The CDR3 region has the DNA TGTGCCAGCTCGCCTCCTCCCCCGACAGGGGAGGGTGAGACCCAGTACTTC. This encodes CASSPPPPTGEGETQYF. The variable domain in full, completed from reference TRBV18 and TRBJ2-5, reads NAGVMQNPRHLVRRRGQEARLRCSPMKGHSHVYWYRQLPEEGLKFMVYLQKENIIDESGMPKERFSAEFPKEGPSILRIQQVVRGDSAAYFCASSPPPPTGEGETQYFGPGTRLLVL.

J is TRBJ1-5 and V is TRBV2; D is uncertain. The CDR3 loop spans 13 amino acids. In germline, CDR1 is SNHLY, CDR2 FYNNEI. Trimming pared 4 bases from V and 4 bases from J, leaving 8 bases between. The CDR3 spells CASSVVWNQPQHF. CDR3 DNA: TGTGCCAGCAGTGTAGTCTGGAATCAGCCCCAGCATTTT.